The 31 T cell receptor beta chains listed next were all sequenced from one sample in a study of T-cell memory formation after mild COVID-19 (dated by TCRdb to about 2021). Libraries came from 5' RACE. The data were produced on an Illumina NovaSeq 6000. TCRdb ran its own pipeline on the public reads, namely fastp trimming at Q25 and MiXCR clone calling, and kept in-frame beta chains. When rows share a CDR3 protein, they turn into one entry using the most common DNA and genes. Present in this sample are 150,000 to 200,000 distinct CDR3 sequences, about 14% of which were seen just once. The top ten clones comprise about 14% of the sample. Sequenced: PBMCs or a T cell subset sorted from them (not recorded which). The source is an adult woman who had mild COVID-19 (a few samples of this study predate the infection). The sample titles of this study are shuffled in the database, so cell type and time point are left out; the donor was told from shared clones.

This clonotype has a handful of counts. The genes are TRBV12-3 or TRBV12-4 and TRBJ2-4; 11 positions match TRBD1. This CDR3 has 15 residues. The J segment lost 6 bases and the V segment lost 5 bases, leaving 6 bases of the junction unmatched. CDR3 coding DNA: TGTGCCAGCAGTCGACCGGGACAGGGGGTAAACATTCAGTACTTC. It encodes CASSRPGQGVNIQYF.

The table lists this clonotype with a few counts. Relative to the germline gene, one junction end is altered; a read error may explain this. The genes are TRBV3-1 and TRBJ2-7; TRBD1 aligns across 7 bases. This CDR3 is built from 13 residues. Germline CDR1 reads LGHDT; CDR2 reads YNNKEL (reference sequence). The CDR3 coding sequence is TGCTCGACAGGCCGACAGGGAACCTACGAGCAGTACTTC. It codes for CSTGRQGTYEQYF.

The CDR3 sequence: CASSYRGQGTEAFF. The DNA of the CDR3 is TGTGCCAGCAGTTACCGGGGTCAAGGCACTGAAGCTTTCTTT. The V gene is TRBV6-2 or TRBV6-3, the J gene TRBJ1-1; D unresolved. V was pared by 2 bases and J by 4 bases, with 11 bases between. Germline V lookup: CDR1 MNHEY, CDR2 SVGEGT. The CDR3 sequence is 14 residues long.

This clonotype was detected only a few times. This rearrangement joins TRBV15 to TRBJ2-7, with 10 positions matching TRBD1. Germline V gene data show CDR1 as LNHNV and CDR2 as YYDKDF (reference sequence). V lost 5 bases to trimming and J lost 6 bases; unmatched junction nucleotides: 10. This CDR3 comprises 15 residues. The CDR3 region has the DNA TGTGCCACCAGCTCAACCGGGACAGGGGAAGCCGAGCAGTACTTC. Protein sequence: CATSSTGTGEAEQYF.

This clonotype was seen only a few times. The J gene is TRBJ2-7, the V gene TRBV21-1; the table's D call, TRBD1, has no DNA check behind it. TRBV21-1 is deemed a pseudogene. The CDR3 spans 15 residues. The CDR3 is CASPGQKGISYEQYF. In DNA, the CDR3 is TGTGCCAGTCCGGGACAAAAAGGGATCTCCTACGAGCAGTACTTC.

This clonotype has just a few counts. The chain employs TRBV29-1 and TRBJ2-3, with 8 bases matching TRBD2. The length of the CDR3 is 14 residues. V gave up 3 bases and J gave up 2 bases; unmatched junction bases: 4. Germline CDR1 SQVTM, CDR2 ANQGSEA. The CDR3 protein is CSVDSGGNTDTQYF. CDR3 bases: TGCAGCGTTGACTCGGGGGGGAACACAGATACGCAGTATTTT.

There are many counts of this clonotype. This chain links TRBV12-3 or TRBV12-4 with TRBJ2-1; 11 nucleotides agree with TRBD2. This CDR3 spans 17 amino acids. Trimming took 4 bases from V and 10 from J; bases not matched to a gene: 15. The CDR3 coding sequence is TGTGCCAGCAGTTCTCATTATGGTAGCGGGAGGGCCGTCGAGCAGTTCTTC. Protein product: CASSSHYGSGRAVEQFF.

This sequence joins TRBV12-3 or TRBV12-4 and TRBJ2-5; 8 positions match TRBD2. V lost 2 bases and J lost 1; bases outside the gene matches: 6. This CDR3 has 16 amino acids. The CDR3 sequence: CASSLFGSGTQETQYF. The CDR3 nucleotides read TGTGCCAGCAGTTTATTCGGTAGCGGGACCCAAGAGACCCAGTACTTC.

The rearrangement uses TRBV2 and TRBJ2-2; a weak D match, TRBD2 (5 bases). This CDR3 contains 16 residues. V was cut by 4 bases and J by 6 bases, with 18 bases left in between. Germline CDR1 and CDR2: SNHLY and FYNNEI. CDR3 region: CASSVEGVGLSGELFF. For the CDR3, the DNA is TGTGCCAGCAGTGTCGAGGGAGTAGGGTTATCCGGGGAGCTGTTTTTT.

V gene TRBV11-3 combines with J gene TRBJ2-1, with a weak D call TRBD2 (6 bases). CDR1 SGHNT and CDR2 YENEEA come from the germline V gene. This CDR3 has 14 residues. Deletions cut 4 bases from V and 5 bases from J, with 12 bases between. The CDR3, as DNA: TGTGCCAGCAGCTGGGGAGGAAAAAACAATGAGCAGTTCTTC. It yields the protein CASSWGGKNNEQFF.

V and J are TRBV19 and TRBJ2-6, with 7 positions matching TRBD2. The germline gives CDR1 LNHDA, CDR2 SQIVND (reference sequence). Germline trimming cut 6 bases from V and 0 bases from J; bases unmatched to any gene: 5. This CDR3 comprises 16 residues. CDR3 protein: CASSGGGFSGANVLTF. The CDR3 nucleotides are TGTGCCAGTAGCGGCGGGGGATTCTCTGGGGCCAACGTCCTGACTTTC. Using reference TRBV19 and TRBJ2-6 for the parts outside the CDR3, the full variable domain is DGGITQSPKYLFRKEGQNVTLSCEQNLNHDAMYWYRQDPGQGLRLIYYSQIVNDFQKGDIAEGYSVSREKKESFPLTVTSAQKNPTAFYLCASSGGGFSGANVLTFGAGSRLTVL.

The chain is built from TRBV9 and TRBJ2-2, with TRBD2 as a possible D gene (6 bases). Per the germline V gene, CDR1 is SGDLS and CDR2 is YYNGEE. V shed 0 bases and J shed 3 bases, with 12 bases lying between them. The CDR3 runs 16 residues. The CDR3 DNA sequence: TGTGCCAGCAGCGTAGTTACGGGAGCTTACACCGGGGAGCTGTTTTTT. Translated, it gives CASSVVTGAYTGELFF.

This clonotype was observed many times. The chain couples TRBV24-1 to TRBJ2-1; 7 bases map to TRBD1. Looked up from germline, CDR1 is KGHDR and CDR2 is SFDVKD. Trimming removed 6 bases from V and 2 bases from J; junction bases left unmatched: 3. This CDR3 has 14 residues. The CDR3 sequence: CATSRQGPYNEQFF. The CDR3 region has the DNA TGTGCCACCAGTCGACAGGGCCCCTACAATGAGCAGTTCTTC.

V is TRBV25-1 and J is TRBJ1-1; D unresolved. The CDR3 is 14 amino acids. The V end lost 1 base, the J end lost 5 bases, and 11 bases lay between the germline ends. Per germline, CDR1 MGHDK and CDR2 SYGVNS. DNA of the CDR3: TGTGCCAGCAGTGAATGGGGTTCGCGAACTGAAGCTTTCTTT. Translated, it gives CASSEWGSRTEAFF. Complete variable domain (other parts from reference TRBV25-1 and TRBJ1-1): EADIYQTPRYLVIGTGKKITLECSQTMGHDKMYWYQQDPGMELHLIHYSYGVNSTEKGDLSSESTVSRIRTEHFPLTLESARPSHTSQYLCASSEWGSRTEAFFGQGTRLTVV.

The V call is TRBV12-3 or TRBV12-4, the J call TRBJ2-1; 9 bases are shared with TRBD1. Germline trimming cut 2 bases from V and 8 bases from J; bases unmatched to any gene: 10. The CDR3 extends over 16 amino acids. The CDR3 spells CASSLLLGQGWDEQFF. The CDR3 region has the DNA TGTGCCAGCAGTTTATTATTGGGACAGGGCTGGGATGAGCAGTTCTTC.

This clonotype was counted only a few times. This rearrangement joins TRBV29-1 to TRBJ1-1; 8 bases align to TRBD1. The V and J ends lost 8 bases and 6 bases, in that order; junction bases with no gene match: 14. The CDR3 totals 14 residues. Germline V CDR1 and CDR2: SQVTM, ANQGSEA. For the CDR3, the DNA is TGCAGCTCTGAACCGGCCGGGACAGGAGCTGAAGCTTTCTTT. It yields the protein CSSEPAGTGAEAFF.

The chain joins TRBV6-2 or TRBV6-3 to TRBJ2-5; D gene ambiguous. This CDR3 has 14 residues. The germline V gene has CDR1 MNHEY and CDR2 SVGEGT. V lost 2 bases and J 1 base, leaving 8 bases between the germline ends. The CDR3 nucleotides are TGTGCCAGCAGTTACGTGAACCCCCAAGAGACCCAGTACTTC. Protein sequence: CASSYVNPQETQYF.

The chain couples TRBV13 to TRBJ2-7; 7 nucleotides line up with TRBD2. This CDR3 is 19 amino acids long. With 4 bases clipped from V and 0 bases from J, the junction kept 18 bases outside the gene matches. The germline V gene has CDR1 PRHDT and CDR2 FYEKMQ (reference sequence). The CDR3: CASSSLGGDGRSSSYEQYF. For the CDR3, the DNA is TGTGCCAGCAGCTCCCTGGGGGGGGACGGGAGGTCGTCCTCCTACGAGCAGTACTTC. Full variable domain (remainder filled in from reference TRBV13 and TRBJ2-7): AAGVIQSPRHLIKEKRETATLKCYPIPRHDTVYWYQQGPGQDPQFLISFYEKMQSDKGSIPDRFSAQQFSDYHSELNMSSLELGDSALYFCASSSLGGDGRSSSYEQYFGPGTRLTVT.

The chain links TRBV5-1 to TRBJ1-1, with D uncertain. The CDR3 covers 14 residues. Germline V gene sequence: CDR1 SGHRS, CDR2 YFSETQ. Trimming removed 0 bases at V and 4 bases at J, with 10 bases between. CDR3 nucleotide sequence: TGCGCCAGCAGCTTGGAGCAGCCAGCCACTGAAGCTTTCTTT. Translating it yields CASSLEQPATEAFF.

This chain joins TRBV4-3 and TRBJ1-6; D ambiguous. The CDR3 totals 14 residues. Deletions cut 2 bases from V and 7 bases from J, with 9 bases between. The V gene's germline CDR1 is LGHNA and CDR2 YSLEER. This chain's CDR3 is CASSQLQSNSPLHF. CDR3 DNA: TGCGCCAGCAGCCAACTGCAATCCAATTCACCCCTCCACTTT.

This clonotype was found a few times. The CDR3 region has the DNA TGTGCCAGCAGTGATGGGGTCGGTTCCTACAATGAGCAGTTCTTC. This translates into CASSDGVGSYNEQFF. This chain connects TRBV6-4 to TRBJ2-1; D remains ambiguous. Trimming took 3 bases from V and 1 from J, leaving 10 bases between them. The CDR3 is made up of 15 amino acids. Germline V gene sequence: CDR1 MRHNA, CDR2 SNTAGT.

This clonotype showed up just a few times. The V gene is TRBV25-1, the J gene TRBJ2-7, with 11 bases identical to TRBD1. CDR3 length: 14 residues. J was trimmed by 3 bases and V by 2 bases; bases with no gene match: 0. In germline, CDR1 is MGHDK, CDR2 SYGVNS. The CDR3 DNA reads TGTGCCAGCAGTGAAGGGACAGGGGGCTACGAGCAGTACTTC. Translation: CASSEGTGGYEQYF.

V gene TRBV11-2 combines with J gene TRBJ2-7; no definite D call. Germline-derived CDR1 and CDR2 are SGHAT and FQNNGV. The CDR3 sequence is 14 residues long. V was cut by 0 bases and J by 4 bases, with 10 bases left in between. The DNA for the CDR3 is TGTGCCAGCAGCTTAGAGCCCCAGGCGTACGAGCAGTACTTC. It translates to CASSLEPQAYEQYF.

The gene calls are TRBV20-1 and TRBJ2-1, with 9 positions matching TRBD1. In germline, CDR1 is DFQATT, CDR2 SNEGSKA (reference sequence). Trimming removed 6 bases from V and 4 bases from J; junction bases left unmatched: 7. The CDR3 extends over 14 amino acids. CDR3 amino acids: CSAEGQGTYNEQFF. The CDR3 DNA reads TGCAGTGCGGAAGGACAGGGGACTTACAATGAGCAGTTCTTC.

This sequence joins TRBV14 and TRBJ1-5; D remains ambiguous. The germline V gene encodes CDR1 SGHDN and CDR2 FVKESK. This CDR3 has 12 amino acids. V lost 4 bases, J lost 4 bases, and 5 bases lay in between. The CDR3 loop is CASSRENQPQHF. The CDR3 DNA is TGTGCCAGCAGCCGGGAAAATCAGCCCCAGCATTTT.

This clonotype was seen more than once but under ten times. The chain's CDR3 is CASRKGGGMNTEAFF. In DNA, the CDR3 is TGTGCCAGCAGAAAGGGGGGAGGGATGAACACTGAAGCTTTCTTT. This sequence joins TRBV5-5 and TRBJ1-1; maybe TRBD1 (6 bases). The CDR3 spans 15 residues. V was cut by 5 bases and J by 0 bases, with 14 bases left in between. Germline V gives CDR1 SGHKS, CDR2 YYEKEE (reference sequence).

This clonotype appeared a few times. The CDR3 sequence is CASSLGALASGELFF. The DNA of the CDR3 is TGTGCCAGCAGCTTAGGGGCTCTAGCCTCCGGGGAGCTGTTTTTT. The chain carries TRBV11-1 and TRBJ2-2; D might be TRBD2 (5 bases). Per the germline V gene, CDR1 is SGHAT and CDR2 is FQDESV (reference sequence). V lost 1 base to trimming and J lost 6 bases, with 12 bases between them. This CDR3 has 15 residues. Variable domain in full (rest from reference TRBV11-1 and TRBJ2-2): EAEVAQSPRYKITEKSQAVAFWCDPISGHATLYWYRQILGQGPELLVQFQDESVVDDSQLPKDRFSAERLKGVDSTLKIQPAELGDSAMYLCASSLGALASGELFFGEGSRLTVL.

The chain has TRBV9 and TRBJ2-7; TRBD2 matches at 14 bases. Germline V gene sequence: CDR1 SGDLS, CDR2 YYNGEE. The CDR3 runs to 15 residues. After removal of 3 bases from V and 8 bases from J, the junction contained 7 bases not matched to a gene. The DNA of the CDR3 is TGTGCCAGCAGCGAGGCGGGACTAGCGGGGGAAAAGCAGTACTTC. Its protein is CASSEAGLAGEKQYF.

A few counts support this clonotype. At one end the junction does not follow the germline gene, possibly because of a read error. The rearrangement uses TRBV5-1 and TRBJ1-1, with no clear D. Germline V CDR1 and CDR2: SGHRS, YFSETQ. This CDR3 has 14 amino acids. The CDR3 sequence: CASSLVAANRSFDF. CDR3 nucleotide sequence: TGCGCCAGCAGCTTGGTGGCAGCCAATCGAAGCTTTGACTTT.

There are a few counts of this clonotype. The rearrangement uses TRBV5-1 and TRBJ2-3; D may be TRBD2 (5 bases). CDR3 length: 14 amino acids. V was clipped by 3 bases and J by 2 bases, with 10 bases between them. CDR1 and CDR2 (germline): SGHRS, YFSETQ. The CDR3 loop reads CASSSAGFTDTQYF. CDR3 DNA: TGCGCCAGCAGCTCTGCGGGCTTCACAGATACGCAGTATTTT.

Only a few counts were recorded for this clonotype. This chain connects TRBV3-1 to TRBJ1-1, with no clear D. Per the germline V gene, CDR1 is LGHDT and CDR2 is YNNKEL (reference sequence). The length of the CDR3 is 13 residues. V lost 7 bases and J 1 base, leaving 10 bases between the germline ends. CDR3 sequence reads: CASTRWQNTEAFF. Here the CDR3 DNA reads TGTGCCAGCACTCGGTGGCAGAACACTGAAGCTTTCTTT.